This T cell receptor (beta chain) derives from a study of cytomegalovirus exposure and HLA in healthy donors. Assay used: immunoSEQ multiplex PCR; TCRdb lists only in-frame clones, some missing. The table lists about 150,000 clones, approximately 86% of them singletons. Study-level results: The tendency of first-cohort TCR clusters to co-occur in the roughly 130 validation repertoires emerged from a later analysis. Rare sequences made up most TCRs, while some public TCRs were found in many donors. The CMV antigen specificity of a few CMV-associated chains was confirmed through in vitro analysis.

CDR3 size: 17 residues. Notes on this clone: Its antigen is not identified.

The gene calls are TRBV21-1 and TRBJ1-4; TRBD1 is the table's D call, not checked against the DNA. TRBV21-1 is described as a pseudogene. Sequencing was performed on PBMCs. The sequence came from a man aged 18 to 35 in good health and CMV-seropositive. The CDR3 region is CASSKALSTGVGGKLFF. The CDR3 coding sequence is TGTGCCAGCAGCAAAGCGCTTTCGACAGGGGTTGGTGGGAAACTGTTTTTT.